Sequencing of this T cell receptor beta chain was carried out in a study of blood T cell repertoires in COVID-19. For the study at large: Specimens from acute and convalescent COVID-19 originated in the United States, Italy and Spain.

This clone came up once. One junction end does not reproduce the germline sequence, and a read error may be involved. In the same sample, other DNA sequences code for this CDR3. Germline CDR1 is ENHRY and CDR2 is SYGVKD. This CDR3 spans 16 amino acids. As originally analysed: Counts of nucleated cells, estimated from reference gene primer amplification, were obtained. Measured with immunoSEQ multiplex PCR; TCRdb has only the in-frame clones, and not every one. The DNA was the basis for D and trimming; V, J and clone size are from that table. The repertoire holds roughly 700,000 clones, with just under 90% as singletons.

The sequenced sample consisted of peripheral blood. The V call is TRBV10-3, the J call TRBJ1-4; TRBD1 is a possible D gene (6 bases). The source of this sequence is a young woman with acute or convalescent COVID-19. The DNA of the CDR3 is TGTGCTATCAGTGAGGCCCGAGGGGGGGAAGGAGAAAAACTGTTTTTT. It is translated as CAISEARGGEGEKLFF.